A selection of T cell receptor beta chains follows, all from one sample in a study of cytomegalovirus exposure and HLA in healthy donors. The table came from immunoSEQ multiplex PCR; TCRdb's copy has only in-frame clones and leaves some out. The sample consists of 97,000 or so clones, roughly nine tenths of them appearing once. Source material: PBMCs. The receptors were sampled from a man younger than 30 in good health and CMV-seropositive. CDR3s include the opening cysteine and the closing phenylalanine or tryptophan. A D gene is named only where the DNA matches it firmly. Some rows have no size entry. The others give once, few or many, or a class for an expanded clone.

-	-	TRBJ2-7	TRBV6-1	CASSEGADYEQYF	TGTGCCAGCAGTGAAGGGGCAGACTACGAGCAGTACTTC
TRBD2	-	TRBJ2-5	TRBV2	CASSPGLVIVETQYF	TGTGCCAGCAGCCCGGGACTAGTAATCGTGGAGACCCAGTACTTC
TRBD2	-	TRBJ2-1	TRBV7-2	CASSSRSGTSGNNEQFF	TGTGCCAGCAGCTCTCGATCCGGGACTAGCGGAAACAATGAGCAGTTCTTC
TRBD2	-	TRBJ2-1	TRBV11-3	CASSNSGRSSYNEQFF	TGTGCCAGCAGCAATAGCGGGAGGAGCTCCTACAATGAGCAGTTCTTC
-	-	TRBJ1-4	TRBV19	CASSIRGDGEKLFF	TGTGCCAGTAGTATTCGCGGGGACGGTGAAAAACTGTTTTTT
-	-	TRBJ1-1	TRBV7-9	CASRPPGLKNPGTEAFF	TGTGCCAGCAGACCTCCGGGACTGAAAAACCCTGGGACTGAAGCTTTCTTT
-	-	TRBJ2-2	TRBV4-2	CASTKGEGGLHTGELFF	TGTGCCAGCACCAAGGGGGAGGGGGGCCTTCACACCGGGGAGCTGTTTTTT
-	-	TRBJ2-3	TRBV6-6	CASRTTGMTYTDTQYF	TGTGCCAGCAGAACAACCGGGATGACATACACAGATACGCAGTATTTT
-	-	TRBJ1-2	TRBV28	CASSSLGQFGNNYGYTF	TGTGCCAGCAGTTCACTAGGACAGTTCGGAAATAACTATGGCTACACCTTC
-	-	TRBJ2-1	TRBV4-3	CASSQYGYKGSGWNEQFF	TGCGCCAGCAGCCAATACGGCTATAAGGGATCGGGGTGGAATGAGCAGTTCTTC
-	-	TRBJ1-2	TRBV19	CASSIYAGRDYGYTF	TGTGCCAGTAGTATCTATGCCGGCAGGGACTATGGCTACACCTTC
TRBD2	-	TRBJ2-4	TRBV10-2	CASTKGLAGGPDKNIQYF	TGCGCCAGCACGAAGGGACTAGCGGGAGGGCCGGACAAAAACATTCAGTACTTC
-	-	TRBJ1-5	TRBV7-9	CASSFRDNQPQHF	TGTGCCAGCAGCTTCCGGGACAATCAGCCCCAGCATTTT
-	-	TRBJ2-7	TRBV29-1	CSVYLGPAVPEQYF	TGCAGCGTTTATCTAGGACCAGCGGTCCCCGAGCAGTACTTC
-	-	TRBJ2-3	TRBV11-2	CASSFSTRDTDTQYF	TGTGCCAGCAGCTTCTCGACTAGGGACACAGATACGCAGTATTTT
TRBD2	-	TRBJ2-7	TRBV19	CASSISAGGNYEQYF	TGTGCCAGTAGTATATCGGCGGGAGGAAACTACGAGCAGTACTTC
-	once	TRBJ2-2	TRBV19	CASSPGTENTGELFF	TGTGCCAGTAGCCCCGGGACTGAGAACACCGGGGAGCTGTTTTTT
-	-	TRBJ2-5	TRBV7-9	CASSLASGTLGAQYF	TGTGCCAGCAGCTTAGCGTCGGGGACTCTCGGCGCCCAGTACTTC
-	-	TRBJ1-1	TRBV5-8	CASSLPGYTEAFF	TGTGCCAGCAGCTTGCCCGGTTACACTGAAGCTTTCTTT
TRBD1	-	TRBJ1-5	TRBV4-1	CASSRGQGGLGNQPQHF	TGCGCCAGCAGCCGGGGACAGGGGGGACTGGGGAATCAGCCCCAGCATTTT
TRBD2	-	TRBJ2-3	TRBV27	CASSPGGVGTDTQYF	TGTGCCAGCAGTCCGGGGGGGGTGGGCACAGATACGCAGTATTTT
-	-	TRBJ2-7	TRBV6-6	CASSYARFYEQYF	TGTGCCAGCAGTTATGCCCGGTTCTACGAGCAGTACTTC
-	-	TRBJ1-6	TRBV18	CASSPSSTGPNSPLHF	TGTGCCAGCTCACCAAGTTCAACAGGGCCTAATTCACCCCTCCACTTT
TRBD2	-	TRBJ2-1	TRBV5-1	CASSFKRESNEQFF	TGCGCCAGCAGCTTCAAGCGGGAGTCGAATGAGCAGTTCTTC
TRBD1	-	TRBJ1-2	TRBV7-9	CASSPGTGFYGYTF	TGTGCCAGCAGCCCTGGGACAGGGTTCTATGGCTACACCTTC
TRBD1	-	TRBJ2-3	TRBV4-2	CASSHADRGKGTDTQYF	TGTGCCAGCAGCCACGCGGACAGGGGGAAGGGTACAGATACGCAGTATTTT
TRBD1	-	TRBJ1-2	TRBV2	CASRQGEDYGYTF	TGTGCCAGTCGACAGGGGGAGGACTATGGCTACACCTTC
TRBD1	few	TRBJ2-7	TRBV19	CASSTRTGGYEQYF	TGTGCCAGTAGTACCCGGACAGGGGGCTACGAGCAGTACTTC
-	-	TRBJ2-7	TRBV5-1	CASSLGQLDEQYF	TGCGCCAGCAGCTTGGGGCAGTTGGACGAGCAGTACTTC
-	-	TRBJ2-5	TRBV6-1	CASSEASQTGTQYF	TGTGCCAGCAGTGAAGCGAGTCAAACGGGGACCCAGTACTTC
TRBD2	-	TRBJ2-1	TRBV6-6	CASRSRLAGDHEQFF	TGTGCCAGCAGAAGCCGGTTAGCGGGAGATCATGAGCAGTTCTTC
-	-	TRBJ2-7	TRBV23-1	CASSHSPTGQIRYEQYF	TGCGCCAGCAGTCATTCCCCCACAGGGCAAATTCGCTACGAGCAGTACTTC
TRBD1	-	TRBJ1-3	TRBV6-7	CASAYIKTGECSGNTIYF	TGTGCCAGCGCCTATATCAAGACAGGGGAGTGCTCTGGAAACACCATATATTTT
-	-	TRBJ2-6	TRBV29-1	CSAGAGANVLTF	TGCAGCGCAGGGGCTGGGGCCAACGTCCTGACTTTC
-	-	TRBJ1-1	TRBV20-1	CSVGVNTEAFF	TGCAGTGTGGGAGTGAACACTGAAGCTTTCTTT
-	-	TRBJ2-7	TRBV28	CASVPGTLQYEQYF	TGTGCCAGCGTTCCCGGGACTTTACAATACGAGCAGTACTTC
-	-	TRBJ1-5	TRBV7-3	CASSLNNRVNQPQHF	TGTGCCAGCAGCCTAAATAACAGGGTCAATCAGCCCCAGCATTTT
TRBD1	-	TRBJ1-5	TRBV5-1	CASSLGQGAYQPQHF	TGCGCCAGCAGCCTCGGACAGGGCGCTTATCAGCCCCAGCATTTT
-	-	TRBJ2-1	TRBV19	CASSISDNEQFF	TGTGCCAGTTCGATCTCGGACAATGAGCAGTTCTTC
TRBD2	-	TRBJ2-2	TRBV7-9	CASSPLRREYNTGELFF	TGTGCCAGCAGCCCCCTCCGGCGGGAGTATAACACCGGGGAGCTGTTTTTT
-	-	TRBJ2-3	TRBV6-5	CASSYVQAADTQYF	TGTGCCAGCAGTTACGTCCAGGCAGCAGATACGCAGTATTTT
TRBD2	-	TRBJ2-2	TRBV2	CASSVLAVNTGELFF	TGTGCCAGCAGCGTACTAGCGGTGAACACCGGGGAGCTGTTTTTT
-	once	TRBJ2-7	TRBV4-1	CASSQDRVAPEQYF	TGCGCCAGCAGCCAAGATCGCGTAGCCCCCGAGCAGTACTTC
TRBD1	-	TRBJ1-2	TRBV5-4	CASSRGQGLNYGYTF	TGTGCCAGCAGCCGAGGACAGGGTTTGAACTATGGCTACACCTTC
-	-	TRBJ1-4	TRBV27	CASSSNVRLATNEKLFF	TGTGCCAGCAGTTCTAACGTGAGACTCGCAACTAATGAAAAACTGTTTTTT
-	-	TRBJ2-7	TRBV6-1	CASSKTAIEYEQYF	TGTGCCAGCAGCAAGACAGCGATAGAATACGAGCAGTACTTC
-	many	TRBJ1-1	TRBV7-2	CASSSGGNTEAFF	TGTGCCAGCAGTTCCGGGGGGAACACTGAAGCTTTCTTT
-	-	TRBJ2-7	TRBV7-9	CASSPRTESSYEQYF	TGTGCCAGCAGCCCCCGGACAGAAAGCTCCTACGAGCAGTACTTC
-	few	TRBJ2-3	TRBV7-8	CASSLLDISDTQYF	TGTGCCAGCAGCTTATTAGACATCTCAGATACGCAGTATTTT
TRBD2	-	TRBJ2-1	TRBV11-3	CASSSSGRENNEQFF	TGTGCCAGCAGCTCTAGCGGGAGGGAGAACAATGAGCAGTTCTTC
TRBD2	-	TRBJ2-7	TRBV6-5	CASRRGEGGEQYF	TGTGCCAGCAGGAGAGGGGAGGGAGGCGAGCAGTACTTC
-	-	TRBJ2-7	TRBV27	CASSSLLDFYEQYF	TGTGCCAGCAGTTCGCTATTGGACTTTTACGAGCAGTACTTC
TRBD2	-	TRBJ2-5	TRBV7-6	CASSLGLTSGARGQETQYF	TGTGCCAGCAGCTTAGGTTTAACTAGCGGAGCTAGGGGGCAAGAGACCCAGTACTTC
-	-	TRBJ2-7	TRBV7-6	CASSSSYSGMTEQYF	TGTGCCAGCAGCTCCTCCTACAGTGGTATGACCGAGCAGTACTTC
-	-	TRBJ1-1	TRBV28	CASSFGVTEAFF	TGTGCCAGCAGTTTCGGGGTTACTGAAGCTTTCTTT